Following are 8 T cell receptor beta chains from one sample sequenced in a study of read filtering for tumor transcriptome and immune sequencing (TCRdb year 2020). Sequenced using an Illumina HiSeq 4000. Starting from roughly 0.4 ug RNA, TCR libraries were constructed with the Immunoverse kit using molecular barcoded adaptors that cover the alpha/delta and beta/gamma chains. The public reads were quality trimmed at Q25 with fastp and then assembled into clones with MiXCR by TCRdb, keeping productive beta chains. CDR3 protein sequences are deduplicated, and each keeps its most common genes and DNA. Recorded for this sample are tens of thousands of distinct CDR3 sequences; more than 20% of them occurred a single time. Roughly a sixth of the sample rests with the top ten. The specimen was a population of CD138-negative cells sorted from bone marrow. This sample's cell subset or site label indicates: bone marrow mononuclear cells depleted of CD138+ plasma/myeloma cells by negative magnetic selection. Receptor source: a donor older than 35 with multiple myeloma.

This clonotype has ten or more counts. The V and J genes are TRBV24-1 and TRBJ1-5; D is undetermined. CDR1 and CDR2 (germline): KGHDR, SFDVKD. V shed 4 bases and J shed 0 bases, with 12 bases lying between them. This CDR3 has 16 amino acids. The CDR3 nucleotides are TGTGCCACCAGTGACGGACGTGGGAGTAGCAATCAGCCCCAGCATTTT. Protein sequence: CATSDGRGSSNQPQHF.

The V call is TRBV28, the J call TRBJ2-7; D ambiguous. Germline lookup yields CDR1 MDHEN and CDR2 SYDVKM. The CDR3 is 14 amino acids. CDR3 nucleotide sequence: TGTGCCAGCAGTCCCATCGAACCCACCTACGAGCAGTACGTA. This gives the protein CASSPIEPTYEQYV.

A remark on this clonotype: A far more abundant clone sits one base away, making this likely a read error. The chain is built from TRBV5-6 and TRBJ2-7; D may match TRBD1 or TRBD2 (6 bases each). Trimming pared 1 base from V and 7 bases from J, leaving 15 bases between. This CDR3 spans 14 amino acids. Germline V CDR1 and CDR2: SGHDT, YYEEEE. The CDR3 is CASSLWGATDEQYF. The CDR3 DNA reads as TGTGCCAGCAGCTTGTGGGGGGCGACGGATGAGCAGTACTTC.

This clonotype was counted ten times or more. The chain recombines TRBV6-1 with TRBJ1-1, with D maybe TRBD1 (6 bases). CDR3 size: 13 residues. CDR1 MNHNS and CDR2 SASEGT come from the germline V gene. Trimming took off 3 bases at V and 8 bases at J, with 13 bases between the two ends. DNA for the CDR3: TGTGCCAGCAGTGAGAGGGGGTCGAGGGAAGCTTTCTTT. Protein product: CASSERGSREAFF.

This clonotype is labeled as medium-sized. The J gene is TRBJ2-4, the V gene TRBV20-1; 12 bases fit TRBD2. The ends lost 3 bases at V and 0 bases at J; junction bases unmatched: 3. The CDR3 length is 16 residues. Germline lookup yields CDR1 DFQATT and CDR2 SNEGSKA (reference sequence). The CDR3 DNA follows: TGCAGTGCTAGGCTAGCGGGAGGGGAAGCCAAAAACATTCAGTACTTC. Protein sequence: CSARLAGGEAKNIQYF.

This sequence joins TRBV5-5 and TRBJ2-3; a possible D gene is TRBD2 (6 bases). The CDR3 sequence is 14 residues long. The ends were cut back, 3 bases at V and 4 bases at J, with 12 bases in the middle. Germline CDR1 reads SGHKS; CDR2 reads YYEKEE (reference sequence). CDR3 protein: CASSWGVSADTQYF. CDR3 in DNA: TGTGCCAGCAGCTGGGGGGTGAGTGCAGATACGCAGTATTTT.

As to this clonotype: A read error is likely, as this CDR3 ends without the conserved phenylalanine or tryptophan. This chain uses TRBV20-1 with TRBJ2-1; 7 bases align to TRBD2. Germline assignment: CDR1 DFQATT and CDR2 SNEGSKA (reference sequence). The CDR3 loop spans 15 amino acids. With 0 bases clipped from V and 1 base from J, the junction kept 3 bases outside the gene matches. The CDR3 region has the DNA TGCAGTGCTAGAGATTTAGCGGGTTCCTACAATGAGCAGTTCTCC. It codes for CSARDLAGSYNEQFS.

This clonotype came up many times. J is TRBJ1-1 and V is TRBV24-1; no definite D call. Per the germline V gene, CDR1 is KGHDR and CDR2 is SFDVKD. The ends were cut back, 5 bases at V and 1 base at J, with 7 bases in the middle. This CDR3 contains 13 residues. The chain's CDR3 is CATSGNGNTEAFF. The CDR3 nucleotides read TGTGCCACCAGTGGGAACGGGAACACTGAAGCTTTCTTT.